This T cell receptor beta chain was identified in a study of identifying expanded T cells in peripheral blood. Study-wide points: Variance in clone template counts between approximately two-week samples significantly increased with total template count across all healthy donors.

Germline assignment: CDR1 MDHEN and CDR2 SYDVKM. The CDR3 extends over 12 amino acids. V lost 5 bases and J lost 5, with 9 bases in between. Healthy donors had no documented immune events, such as infections, while sampled. As regards this clone: Its antigen is not known.

Clones were read by immunoSEQ multiplex PCR, and TCRdb kept only the in-frame ones, dropping some. The repertoire includes over 85,000 clones, about 85% of them detected once, and 3.5% to 5.5% sits in the top ten. This clonotype was obtained from a person aged 18 to 75 in good health. Sequenced material: blood. The chain couples TRBV28 to TRBJ1-2; no clear D. As DNA, the CDR3 is TGTGCCAGCAGTGTCGACGTATATGGCTACACCTTC. Translation: CASSVDVYGYTF.